The next 17 T cell receptor beta chains were all read from a single sample in a study of CD8 T cells in Susac syndrome (dated by TCRdb to between 2019 and 2020). Library generation was performed with the immunoSEQ multiplex PCR assay. RNA was extracted using the RNeasy kit, and about 0.5 to 1 ug of the RNA was reverse transcribed with random hexamers. TCRdb trimmed public reads at Q25 via fastp, called clones via MiXCR and kept in-frame beta chains. Rows are unified per CDR3 protein, each entry keeping the most common DNA and genes. This sample has some 100,000 distinct CDR3 sequences in its table, and around 95% of those were observed once. 0.09% to 0.1% of the sample lies in the top ten. Sequencing was performed on CD4+ T cells from PBMCs. The source is a human donor in good health.

The chain combines TRBV7-2 with TRBJ2-7; D gene uncertain. Germline assignment: CDR1 SGHTA and CDR2 FQGNSA. The CDR3 has 14 residues. Between the trimmed V and J ends, which lost 1 base and 5 bases, there was a span of 12 bases. CDR3 amino acids: CASSLGSPTDEQYF. The CDR3 DNA reads as TGTGCCAGCAGCTTAGGTTCCCCCACAGACGAGCAGTACTTC. Full variable domain (rest looked up from reference TRBV7-2 and TRBJ2-7): GAGVSQSPSNKVTEKGKDVELRCDPISGHTALYWYRQSLGQGLEFLIYFQGNSAPDKSGLPSDRFSAERTGGSVSTLTIQRTQQEDSAVYLCASSLGSPTDEQYFGPGTRLTVT.

The CDR3 nucleotides read TGTGCCAGCAGTTTAGTGCCAGGACTTAGCAATCAGCCCCAGCATTTT. It translates to CASSLVPGLSNQPQHF. V gene TRBV12-3 or TRBV12-4 combines with J gene TRBJ1-5; D gene uncertain. CDR3 length: 16 residues. Trimming cost V 1 base and J 0 bases, with 10 bases left between them.

The chain carries TRBV6-5 and TRBJ1-5, with 9 bases lining up with TRBD1. Trimming cost V 6 bases and J 4 bases; bases outside gene matches: 4. The CDR3 extends over 14 amino acids. The V gene's germline CDR1 is MNHEY and CDR2 SVGAGI. CDR3 sequence (DNA): TGTGCCAGCAGACCGGGACAGGGAAATCAGCCCCAGCATTTT. Protein: CASRPGQGNQPQHF.

The chain uses TRBV4-1 and TRBJ2-3; possible D gene TRBD2, 5 bases. The CDR3 is made up of 18 amino acids. V dropped 3 bases and J dropped 0 bases, with 19 bases sitting between them. Per germline, CDR1 MGHRA and CDR2 YSYEKL. In DNA, the CDR3 is TGCGCCAGCAGCCAGTTTGGATTATTAGCGACTAGCACAGATACGCAGTATTTT. Translation gives CASSQFGLLATSTDTQYF.

The chain uses TRBV7-2 and TRBJ2-7, with a tentative D call TRBD1 (6 bases). Germline lookup yields CDR1 SGHTA and CDR2 FQGNSA. V was trimmed by 7 bases and J by 3 bases, leaving 19 bases between them. The CDR3 consists of 15 residues. Written as DNA, the CDR3 is TGTGCCAGCAACATATACCCAGGACAGCACTACGAGCAGTACTTC. Protein sequence: CASNIYPGQHYEQYF.

CDR3 sequence (DNA): TGTGCCAGCAGTCGGACTAGCGGGGGGGCCTATGAGCAGTTCTTC. Amino acid sequence: CASSRTSGGAYEQFF. This chain joins TRBV7-9 and TRBJ2-1, with 15 bases matching TRBD2. The CDR3 length is 15 residues. CDR1 SEHNR and CDR2 FQNEAQ come from the germline V gene (reference sequence). After removal of 6 bases from V and 8 bases from J, the junction contained 5 bases not matched to a gene.

The rearrangement links TRBV24-1 to TRBJ1-1; TRBD1 is a possible D gene (5 bases). The CDR3 is 14 amino acids. The ends were cut back, 3 bases at V and 2 bases at J, with 9 bases in the middle. CDR1 is KGHDR, CDR2 SFDVKD, per germline. CDR3 in DNA: TGTGCCACCAGTGATCCGGGGCGAAACACTGAAGCTTTCTTT. Its translation: CATSDPGRNTEAFF.

The chain has TRBV29-1 and TRBJ2-1; 8 bases are a match to TRBD2. The CDR3 is 13 amino acids. Germline values: CDR1 SQVTM, CDR2 ANQGSEA. With 5 bases clipped from V and 7 bases from J, the junction kept 7 bases outside the gene matches. CDR3 sequence (DNA): TGCAGCGTTTTAAGTGAGCGGGGGAATGAGCAGTTCTTC. Amino acids: CSVLSERGNEQFF.

With regard to this clonotype: A read error may produce the germline difference seen at one junction end. The CDR3 is CASSQEPRERVLDF. In DNA, the CDR3 is TGTGCCAGCAGCCAGGAACCCCGGGAGCGGGTACTTGACTTC. The chain links TRBV3-1 to TRBJ2-7; weak D call: TRBD2 (6 bases). Germline values: CDR1 LGHDT, CDR2 YNNKEL (reference sequence). The CDR3 covers 14 residues.

The V and J genes are TRBV30 and TRBJ1-6; D call uncertain. Looked up from germline, CDR1 is GTSNPN and CDR2 is SVGIG (reference sequence). The CDR3 is made up of 15 amino acids. Trimming took off 5 bases at V and 1 base at J, with 12 bases between the two ends. The CDR3 is CAWQRVGSYNSPLHF. The CDR3 bases are TGTGCCTGGCAGAGGGTAGGATCCTATAATTCACCCCTCCACTTT.

The J gene is TRBJ2-7, the V gene TRBV19; TRBD2 matches 7 bases. The CDR3 totals 14 residues. After removal of 0 bases from V and 5 bases from J, the junction contained 4 bases not matched to a gene. Germline V gene lookup returns CDR1 LNHDA and CDR2 SQIVND (reference sequence). The CDR3 loop reads CASSIEAGVHEQYF. CDR3 bases: TGTGCCAGTAGTATAGAGGCGGGGGTCCACGAGCAGTACTTC.

The J gene is TRBJ2-7, the V gene TRBV5-1; 8 bases map to TRBD2. V was clipped by 4 bases and J by 6 bases; unmatched bases: 12. The CDR3 covers 15 residues. Germline loops: CDR1 SGHRS, CDR2 YFSETQ. CDR3 sequence reads: CASSPNPGGRGEQYF. DNA of the CDR3: TGCGCCAGCAGCCCAAACCCGGGGGGGAGGGGCGAGCAGTACTTC.

The chain joins TRBV7-3 to TRBJ2-1; possible D gene TRBD2, 5 bases. This CDR3 region has 15 residues. Germline loops: CDR1 SGHTA, CDR2 FQGTGA. V was pared by 1 base and J by 10 bases, with 17 bases between. CDR3 sequence reads: CASSLNLAKTREQFF. As DNA, the CDR3 is TGTGCCAGCAGCTTAAACCTAGCAAAGACTCGGGAGCAGTTCTTC.

The V gene is TRBV4-3, the J gene TRBJ2-6; 11 bases line up with TRBD1. This CDR3 spans 20 amino acids. Looked up from germline, CDR1 is LGHNA and CDR2 is YSLEER. After removal of 0 bases from V and 3 bases from J, the junction contained 10 bases not matched to a gene. This CDR3 reads CASSQEDPGQGAIGANVLTF. The CDR3 bases are TGCGCCAGCAGCCAAGAGGACCCCGGACAGGGGGCGATTGGGGCCAACGTCCTGACTTTC.

This chain connects TRBV9 to TRBJ2-2; D gene uncertain. Germline lookup yields CDR1 SGDLS and CDR2 YYNGEE. The length of the CDR3 is 15 residues. With 0 bases removed from V and 6 bases from J, the gap between germline ends came to 12 bases. In DNA, the CDR3 is TGTGCCAGCAGCGTAGCTCTGGTTGGGGCCGGGGAGCTGTTTTTT. It is translated as CASSVALVGAGELFF.

This chain connects TRBV23-1 to TRBJ2-5, with a tentative D call TRBD2 (6 bases). TRBV23-1 is an open reading frame, and its role is uncertain. The CDR3 consists of 14 residues. Trimming cost V 0 bases and J 5 bases, with 10 bases left between them. CDR3 amino acids: CASSQSPGRETQYF. The CDR3 nucleotides read TGCGCCAGCAGTCAATCGCCAGGGAGGGAGACCCAGTACTTC.

In nucleotides, the CDR3 is TGTGCCAGCAGCCAACGGGGACAGGGGATAACCTCTGGGGCCAACGTCCTGACTTTC. Translation: CASSQRGQGITSGANVLTF. The chain carries TRBV4-2 and TRBJ2-6, with 10 bases aligning to TRBD1. Germline V lookup: CDR1 LGHNA, CDR2 YNFKEQ. The CDR3 sequence is 19 residues long. The ends lost 2 bases at V and 0 bases at J; junction bases unmatched: 7.